Below are 2 T cell receptor beta chains sequenced from a single sample in a study of blood T cells in healthy people across ages. Next came a second PCR, run for about 7 to 11 cycles, which used a sample-barcoded 5' primer along with a J-beta primer mix. TCRdb reprocessed the 5' RACE reads with MiXCR, giving one entry per CDR3 protein. The sample records 800,000 to 1,000,000 distinct CDR3 sequences, around 46% being singletons. The specimen was blood. The receptors derive from a man aged 30 to 45 in good health.

V usage is TRBV6-2 or TRBV6-3 and J usage is TRBJ2-1, with 9 positions matching TRBD1. From germline, CDR1 is MNHEY and CDR2 SVGEGT. Losses at the gene ends were 4 bases for V and 10 bases for J; bases not matched to a gene: 8. The CDR3 runs 14 residues. The CDR3 is CASSLDRGRREQFF. The DNA for the CDR3 is TGTGCCAGCAGTTTGGACAGGGGCCGTCGGGAGCAGTTCTTC.

The rearrangement uses TRBV5-5 and TRBJ2-3; D is possibly TRBD2 (5 bases). Germline CDR1 reads SGHKS; CDR2 reads YYEKEE (reference sequence). This CDR3 region has 15 residues. Deletions cut 2 bases from V and 1 base from J, with 11 bases between. The CDR3 nucleotides read TGTGCCAGCAGCTTTAGTAGCGTAGGCACAGATACGCAGTATTTT. It yields the protein CASSFSSVGTDTQYF.